This T cell receptor (beta chain) was observed in a study of early T cells in non-severe SARS-CoV-2 infection. This clonotype was seen repeatedly, ten times or more. MiXCR was run by TCRdb on the 5' RACE reads, yielding one entry per CDR3 protein. The profile shows tens of thousands of distinct CDR3 sequences, roughly an eighth of them singletons. From germline, CDR1 is MNHEY and CDR2 SVGAGI. V was pared by 6 bases and J by 5 bases, with 13 bases between. This CDR3 comprises 13 residues. The clonotype was recovered from an adult who was a healthcare worker with PCR-confirmed SARS-CoV-2 infection or an uninfected control (not recorded which). V gene TRBV6-5 combines with J gene TRBJ2-5, with D perhaps matching TRBD1 or TRBD2 (5 bases each). The sample taken for sequencing was whole blood. As DNA, the CDR3 is TGTGCCAGCAGCTGGGGGAGAAGGGAGACCCAGTACTTC. Its protein is CASSWGRRETQYF.